The entry below gives a single TCR beta chain sequence along with its context. Each CDR3 protein is one row after TCRdb ran MiXCR on the RACE reads. The repertoire includes tens of thousands of distinct CDR3 sequences, approximately 10% of them detected once, and roughly 4.3% sits in the top ten. Time point defined: pre-sensitization, week 0. The treatment was: therapeutic diphenylcyclopropenone sensitization with weekly scalp DPC. This sample was included in a study of human T cells and chemical hapten exposure. This CDR3 is built from 13 residues. With V trimmed by 3 bases and J by 2 bases, 3 bases remained unmatched. Germline CDR1 reads DFQATT; CDR2 reads SNEGSKA (reference sequence).

The receptor's source is a middle-aged woman with alopecia areata. Some clones in this sample may be carry-over from other donors' samples. V gene TRBV20-1 combines with J gene TRBJ2-7, with 8 nucleotides matching TRBD1. This specimen was whole blood, taken in connection with sensitization to the hapten diphenylcyclopropenone (DPC). The CDR3 loop reads CSARRTGPYEQYF. For the CDR3, the DNA is TGCAGTGCTAGGCGGACAGGGCCCTACGAGCAGTACTTC.